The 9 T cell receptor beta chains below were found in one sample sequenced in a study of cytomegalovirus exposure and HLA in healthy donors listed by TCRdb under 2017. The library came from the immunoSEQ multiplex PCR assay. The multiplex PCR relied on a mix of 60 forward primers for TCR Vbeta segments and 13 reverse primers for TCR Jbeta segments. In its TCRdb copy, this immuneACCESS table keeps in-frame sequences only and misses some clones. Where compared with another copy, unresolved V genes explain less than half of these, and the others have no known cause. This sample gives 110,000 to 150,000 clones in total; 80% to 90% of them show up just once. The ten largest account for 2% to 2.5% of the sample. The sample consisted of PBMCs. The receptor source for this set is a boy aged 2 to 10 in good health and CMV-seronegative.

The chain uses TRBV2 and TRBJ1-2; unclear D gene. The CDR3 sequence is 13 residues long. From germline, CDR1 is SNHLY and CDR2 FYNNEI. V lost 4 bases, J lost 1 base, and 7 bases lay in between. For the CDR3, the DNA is TGTGCCAGCAGTGCGGAGATTAACTATGGCTACACCTTC. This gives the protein CASSAEINYGYTF. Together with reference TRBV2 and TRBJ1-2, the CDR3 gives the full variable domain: EPEVTQTPSHQVTQMGQEVILRCVPISNHLYFYWYRQILGQKVEFLVSFYNNEISEKSEIFDDQFSVERPDGSNFTLKIRSTKLEDSAMYFCASSAEINYGYTFGSGTRLTVV.

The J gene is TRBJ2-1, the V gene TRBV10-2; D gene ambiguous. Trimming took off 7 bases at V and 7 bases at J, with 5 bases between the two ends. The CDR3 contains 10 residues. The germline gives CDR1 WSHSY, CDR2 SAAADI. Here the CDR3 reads CASNRNEQFF. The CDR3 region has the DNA TGCGCCAGCAACCGGAATGAGCAGTTCTTC.

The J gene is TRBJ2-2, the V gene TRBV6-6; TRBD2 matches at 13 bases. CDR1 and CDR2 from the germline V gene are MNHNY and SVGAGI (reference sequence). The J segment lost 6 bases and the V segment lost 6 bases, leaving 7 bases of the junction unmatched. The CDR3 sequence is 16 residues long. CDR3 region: CASRSPTSGRAGELFF. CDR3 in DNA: TGTGCCAGCAGATCACCCACTAGCGGGAGGGCCGGGGAGCTGTTTTTT.

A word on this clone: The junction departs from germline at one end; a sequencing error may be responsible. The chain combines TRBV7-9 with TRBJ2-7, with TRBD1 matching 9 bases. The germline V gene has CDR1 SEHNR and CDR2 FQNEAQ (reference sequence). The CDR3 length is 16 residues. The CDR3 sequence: CSSRQGGGSPSYEQYF. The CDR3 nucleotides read TGTTCCAGCCGACAGGGGGGGGGATCCCCCTCCTACGAGCAGTACTTC.

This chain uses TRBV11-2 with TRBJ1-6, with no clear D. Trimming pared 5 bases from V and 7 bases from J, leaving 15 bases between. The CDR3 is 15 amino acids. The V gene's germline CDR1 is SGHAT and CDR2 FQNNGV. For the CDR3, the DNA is TGTGCCAGCAGCCCCGCATCGAGCATGAATTCACCCCTCCACTTT. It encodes CASSPASSMNSPLHF.

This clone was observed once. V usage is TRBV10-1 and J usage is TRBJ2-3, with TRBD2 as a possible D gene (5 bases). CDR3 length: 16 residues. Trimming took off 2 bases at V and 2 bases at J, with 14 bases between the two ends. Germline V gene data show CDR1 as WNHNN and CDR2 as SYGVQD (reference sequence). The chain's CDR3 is CASSEQGRGFTDTQYF. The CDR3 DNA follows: TGCGCCAGCAGTGAGCAAGGACGGGGATTCACAGATACGCAGTATTTT.

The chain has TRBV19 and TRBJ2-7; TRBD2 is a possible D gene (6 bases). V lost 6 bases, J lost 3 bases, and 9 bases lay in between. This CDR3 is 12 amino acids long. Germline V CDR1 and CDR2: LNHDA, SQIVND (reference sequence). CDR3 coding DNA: TGTGCCAGTAGGGACTACCACTACGAGCAGTACTTC. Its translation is CASRDYHYEQYF.

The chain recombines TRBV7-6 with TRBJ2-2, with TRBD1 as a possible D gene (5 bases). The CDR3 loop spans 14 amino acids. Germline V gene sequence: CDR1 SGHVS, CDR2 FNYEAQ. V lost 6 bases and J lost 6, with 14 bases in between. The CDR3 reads CASRLIQGPGELFF. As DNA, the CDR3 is TGTGCCAGCAGATTAATCCAGGGTCCCGGGGAGCTGTTTTTT.

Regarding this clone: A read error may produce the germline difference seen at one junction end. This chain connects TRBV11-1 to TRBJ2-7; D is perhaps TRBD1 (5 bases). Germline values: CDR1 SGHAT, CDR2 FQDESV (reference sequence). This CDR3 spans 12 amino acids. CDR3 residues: CASGLGHYEQYF. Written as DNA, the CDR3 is TGTGCCAGCGGCTTAGGACATTACGAGCAGTACTTC.